This is a list of T cell receptor beta chains from one sample in a study of control samples from healthy donors and cancer patients. TCRdb keeps only in-frame clones here, not all; method: immunoSEQ multiplex PCR. Of approximately 130,000 clones listed, about 89% are singletons. Sequenced sample: blood. The receptors derive from a man aged 50-60 years in good health. The CDR3 runs from the conserved cysteine through the conserved F or W. Each record gives: CDR3 protein, CDR3 DNA, V gene, CDR3 length, clone size, D gene, J gene. The D gene is left open where the match is weak. Size is omitted from some rows. Given values are once, few, many or a class for expanded clones.

CDR3: CASSPWGDGTEAFF; DNA: TGTGCCAGCAGTCCCTGGGGTGATGGGACTGAAGCTTTCTTT; V: TRBV11-3; length: 14; size: -; D: -; J: TRBJ1-1
CDR3: CAWSVLRDNGYTF; DNA: TGTGCCTGGAGTGTACTCCGGGATAATGGCTACACCTTC; V: TRBV30; length: 13; size: -; D: -; J: TRBJ1-2
CDR3: CASSLWVNEKLFF; DNA: TGTGCCAGCAGCTTATGGGTAAATGAAAAACTGTTTTTT; V: TRBV11-2; length: 13; size: -; D: -; J: TRBJ1-4
CDR3: CASSDAGSAYEQYF; DNA: TGTGCCAGCAGTGATGCCGGTTCAGCCTACGAGCAGTACTTC; V: TRBV2; length: 14; size: -; D: -; J: TRBJ2-7
CDR3: CASSPEGTGEFYGYTF; DNA: TGCGCCAGCAGCCCGGAAGGGACAGGGGAATTCTATGGCTACACCTTC; V: TRBV5-1; length: 16; size: -; D: TRBD1; J: TRBJ1-2
CDR3: CAWLPGLAGGPFKNEQFF; DNA: TGTGCCTGGCTTCCGGGACTAGCGGGGGGGCCGTTTAAGAATGAGCAGTTCTTC; V: TRBV30; length: 18; size: -; D: TRBD2; J: TRBJ2-1
CDR3: CSVSRDMTGDEQFF; DNA: TGCAGCGTTTCTCGGGACATGACTGGCGATGAGCAGTTCTTC; V: TRBV29-1; length: 14; size: -; D: -; J: TRBJ2-1
CDR3: CASSPVGNTEAFF; DNA: TGTGCCAGCAGCCCCGTAGGGAACACTGAAGCTTTCTTT; V: TRBV3-1/TRBV3-2; length: 13; size: many; D: -; J: TRBJ1-1
CDR3: CASSIVFRTGAETQYF; DNA: TGTGCCAGTAGTATAGTTTTTCGGACCGGCGCGGAGACCCAGTACTTC; V: TRBV19; length: 16; size: -; D: -; J: TRBJ2-5
CDR3: CATGDMMNTEAFF; DNA: TGTGCCACCGGGGACATGATGAACACTGAAGCTTTCTTT; V: TRBV13; length: 13; size: -; D: -; J: TRBJ1-1
CDR3: CASSGSGISTDTQYF; DNA: TGTGCCAGTAGTGGTAGCGGGATTAGCACAGATACGCAGTATTTT; V: TRBV19; length: 15; size: -; D: TRBD2; J: TRBJ2-3
CDR3: CASNGDGRLNSPLHF; DNA: TGTGCCAGCAACGGGGACGGACGACTTAATTCACCCCTCCACTTT; V: TRBV6-5; length: 15; size: -; D: -; J: TRBJ1-6
CDR3: CASSVGPRDRGQKGNQPQHF; DNA: TGTGCCAGCAGCGTAGGGCCCCGGGACAGGGGACAGAAGGGCAATCAGCCCCAGCATTTT; V: TRBV9; length: 20; size: -; D: TRBD1; J: TRBJ1-5
CDR3: CASSYSIGGAQPQHF; DNA: TGTGCCAGCAGTTACTCGATCGGGGGTGCTCAGCCCCAGCATTTT; V: TRBV6-6; length: 15; size: -; D: -; J: TRBJ1-5
CDR3: CASRGRQGLNNEQFF; DNA: TGTGCCAGCAGAGGGCGGCAGGGCCTTAACAATGAGCAGTTCTTC; V: TRBV6-5; length: 15; size: -; D: -; J: TRBJ2-1
CDR3: CASSRIYEQYF; DNA: TGTGCCAGCAGCCGTATCTACGAGCAGTACTTC; V: TRBV3-1/TRBV3-2; length: 11; size: -; D: -; J: TRBJ2-7
CDR3: CASSSQGYEQYF; DNA: TGTGCCAGCAGCTCTCAGGGGTACGAGCAGTACTTC; V: TRBV11-3; length: 12; size: -; D: -; J: TRBJ2-7
CDR3: CATSDSHPGKSEKLFF; DNA: TGTGCCACCAGTGATTCACACCCAGGGAAGAGTGAAAAACTGTTTTTT; V: TRBV24-1; length: 16; size: -; D: -; J: TRBJ1-4
CDR3: CAISGGRTEAFF; DNA: TGTGCCATCAGCGGGGGTAGAACTGAAGCTTTCTTT; V: TRBV10-3; length: 12; size: once; D: -; J: TRBJ1-1
CDR3: CASSPGTGSSGNTIYF; DNA: TGTGCCAGCTCACCTGGGACAGGGAGTTCAGGAAACACCATATATTTT; V: TRBV18; length: 16; size: -; D: TRBD1; J: TRBJ1-3
CDR3: CASSLSQGGETQYF; DNA: TGTGCCAGCAGCTTAAGCCAGGGGGGAGAGACCCAGTACTTC; V: TRBV7-6; length: 14; size: -; D: -; J: TRBJ2-5
CDR3: CASSSGTRGPQHF; DNA: TGTGCCAGCAGTTCCGGGACAAGGGGGCCCCAGCATTTT; V: TRBV5-6; length: 13; size: -; D: -; J: TRBJ1-5
CDR3: CATSDLQGRGRPPFYGYTF; DNA: TGTGCCACCAGTGATTTGCAGGGGAGGGGGCGCCCTCCTTTCTATGGCTACACCTTC; V: TRBV24-1; length: 19; size: -; D: TRBD1; J: TRBJ1-2
CDR3: CASSMGISGANVLTF; DNA: TGTGCCAGTAGTATGGGGATTTCTGGGGCCAACGTCCTGACTTTC; V: TRBV19; length: 15; size: few; D: -; J: TRBJ2-6
CDR3: CASSQDLGRLYGYTF; DNA: TGCGCCAGCAGCCAAGATTTAGGCCGGTTATATGGCTACACCTTC; V: TRBV4-1; length: 15; size: -; D: -; J: TRBJ1-2
CDR3: CAWSVSYEQYF; DNA: TGTGCCTGGAGTGTATCCTACGAGCAGTACTTC; V: TRBV30; length: 11; size: -; D: -; J: TRBJ2-7
CDR3: CASSEAYVTIMPQHF; DNA: TGCGCCAGCAGTGAGGCTTATGTTACAATCATGCCCCAGCATTTT; V: TRBV10-2; length: 15; size: -; D: -; J: TRBJ1-5
CDR3: CASSVYRGVQETQYF; DNA: TGTGCCAGCAGCGTATACAGGGGAGTTCAAGAGACCCAGTACTTC; V: TRBV9; length: 15; size: -; D: TRBD1; J: TRBJ2-5
CDR3: CASSRLAELYNEQFF; DNA: TGCGCCAGCAGCCGGCTAGCGGAACTCTACAATGAGCAGTTCTTC; V: TRBV4-3; length: 15; size: -; D: TRBD2; J: TRBJ2-1
CDR3: CSVVSVSREQYF; DNA: TGCAGCGTGGTCTCAGTTTCGAGAGAGCAGTACTTC; V: TRBV29-1; length: 12; size: -; D: -; J: TRBJ2-7
CDR3: CASSPRQGAGYNEQFF; DNA: TGTGCCAGCAGCCCCCGACAGGGGGCGGGATACAATGAGCAGTTCTTC; V: TRBV11-2; length: 16; size: -; D: TRBD1; J: TRBJ2-1
CDR3: CASSHRDRGYEQYF; DNA: TGCGCCAGCAGCCACCGGGACAGGGGTTACGAGCAGTACTTC; V: TRBV4-1; length: 14; size: -; D: TRBD1; J: TRBJ2-7
CDR3: CASSFGTYQETQYF; DNA: TGTGCCAGCAGCTTTGGGACGTACCAAGAGACCCAGTACTTC; V: TRBV7-8; length: 14; size: -; D: -; J: TRBJ2-5
CDR3: CASSLSRGADYEQYF; DNA: TGCGCCAGCAGCCTAAGCAGAGGGGCGGACTACGAGCAGTACTTC; V: TRBV4-1; length: 15; size: -; D: -; J: TRBJ2-7
CDR3: CASSVAKRDYGYTF; DNA: TGTGCCAGCAGCGTAGCAAAGAGGGACTATGGCTACACCTTC; V: TRBV9; length: 14; size: -; D: -; J: TRBJ1-2
CDR3: CASTGTGTNVLTF; DNA: TGTGCCAGCACCGGGACAGGGACCAACGTCCTGACTTTC; V: TRBV12-3/TRBV12-4; length: 13; size: -; D: TRBD1; J: TRBJ2-6
CDR3: CASSPRQGMNTEAFF; DNA: TGTGCCAGCAGCCCGAGACAGGGCATGAACACTGAAGCTTTCTTT; V: TRBV9; length: 15; size: -; D: TRBD1; J: TRBJ1-1
CDR3: CASCWGRDSPLHF; DNA: TGTGCCAGCTGCTGGGGGAGGGATTCACCCCTCCACTTT; V: TRBV6-5; length: 13; size: -; D: -; J: TRBJ1-6
CDR3: CASSWDRLLMNTEAFF; DNA: TGTGCCAGCAGTTGGGACAGGTTACTTATGAACACTGAAGCTTTCTTT; V: TRBV6-2/TRBV6-3; length: 16; size: -; D: TRBD1; J: TRBJ1-1
CDR3: CASSPWSTDTQYF; DNA: TGTGCCAGCAGCCCGTGGAGCACAGATACGCAGTATTTT; V: TRBV7-8; length: 13; size: -; D: -; J: TRBJ2-3
CDR3: CASSLNGEYTEAFF; DNA: TGCGCCAGCAGCTTGAATGGGGAGTACACTGAAGCTTTCTTT; V: TRBV5-1; length: 14; size: -; D: -; J: TRBJ1-1